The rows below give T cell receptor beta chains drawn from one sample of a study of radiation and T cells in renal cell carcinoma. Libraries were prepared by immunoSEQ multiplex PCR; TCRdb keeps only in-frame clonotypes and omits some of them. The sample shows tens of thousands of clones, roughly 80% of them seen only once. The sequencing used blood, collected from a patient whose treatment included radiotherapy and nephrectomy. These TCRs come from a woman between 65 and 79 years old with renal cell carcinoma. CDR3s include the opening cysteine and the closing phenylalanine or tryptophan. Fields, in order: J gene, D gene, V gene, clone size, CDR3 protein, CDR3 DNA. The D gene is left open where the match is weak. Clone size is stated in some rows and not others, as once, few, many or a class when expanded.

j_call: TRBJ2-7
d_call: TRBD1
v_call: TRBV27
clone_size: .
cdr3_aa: CASSPGGQGTYEQYF
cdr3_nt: TGTGCCAGCAGTCCCGGAGGACAGGGTACCTACGAGCAGTACTTC

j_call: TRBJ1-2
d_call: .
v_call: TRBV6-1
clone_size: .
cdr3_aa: CASSETPPNYGYTF
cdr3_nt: TGTGCCAGCAGTGAGACACCTCCTAACTATGGCTACACCTTC

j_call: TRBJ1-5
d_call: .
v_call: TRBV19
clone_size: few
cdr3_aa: CASKEQGGNQPQHF
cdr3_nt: TGTGCCAGTAAGGAACAGGGAGGCAATCAGCCCCAGCATTTT

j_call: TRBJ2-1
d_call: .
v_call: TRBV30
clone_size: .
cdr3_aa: CAWTPDASYNEQFF
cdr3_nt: TGTGCCTGGACCCCGGACGCCTCCTACAATGAGCAGTTCTTC

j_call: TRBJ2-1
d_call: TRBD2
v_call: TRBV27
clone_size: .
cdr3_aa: CASSLGLAVSYNEQFF
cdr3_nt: TGTGCCAGCAGTTTAGGGCTAGCGGTATCCTACAATGAGCAGTTCTTC

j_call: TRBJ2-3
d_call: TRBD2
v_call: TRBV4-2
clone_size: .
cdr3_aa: CASSQLAGGTDTQYF
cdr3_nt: TGTGCCAGCAGCCAACTAGCGGGGGGGACAGATACGCAGTATTTT

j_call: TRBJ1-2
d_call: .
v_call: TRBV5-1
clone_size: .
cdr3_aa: CASSFDGGYTF
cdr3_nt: TGCGCCAGCAGCTTTGATGGAGGCTACACCTTC

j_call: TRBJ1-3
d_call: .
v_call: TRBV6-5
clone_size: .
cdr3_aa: CASSDILSGNTIYF
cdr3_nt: TGTGCCAGCAGTGATATACTCTCTGGAAACACCATATATTTT

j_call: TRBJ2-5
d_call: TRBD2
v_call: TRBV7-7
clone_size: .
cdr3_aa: CASSHLLLAGGVETQYF
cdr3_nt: TGTGCCAGCAGCCATCTATTACTAGCGGGAGGTGTGGAGACCCAGTACTTC

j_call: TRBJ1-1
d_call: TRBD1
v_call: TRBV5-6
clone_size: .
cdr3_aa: CASSLRQGARTEAFF
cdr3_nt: TGTGCCAGCAGCTTGCGACAGGGGGCGCGCACTGAAGCTTTCTTT

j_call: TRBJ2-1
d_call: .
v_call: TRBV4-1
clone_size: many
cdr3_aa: CASSQDRTGAYRFF
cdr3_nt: TGCGCCAGCAGCCAAGATCGGACCGGGGCCTATCGGTTCTTC

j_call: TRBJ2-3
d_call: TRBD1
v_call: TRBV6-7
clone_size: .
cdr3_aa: CASSSPGTGDTDTQYF
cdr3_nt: TGTGCCAGCAGTTCGCCCGGGACAGGGGACACAGATACGCAGTATTTT

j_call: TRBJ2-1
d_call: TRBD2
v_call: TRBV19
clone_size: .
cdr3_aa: CASSPGTSGYNEQFF
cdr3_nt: TGTGCCAGTAGTCCCGGGACTAGCGGCTACAATGAGCAGTTCTTC

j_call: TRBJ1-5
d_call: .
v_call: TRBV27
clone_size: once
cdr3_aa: CASRNLGKPQHF
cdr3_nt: TGTGCCAGCCGAAACCTAGGGAAGCCCCAGCATTTT

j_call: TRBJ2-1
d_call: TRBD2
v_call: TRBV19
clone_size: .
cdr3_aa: CASSIKASGYNEQFF
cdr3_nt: TGTGCCAGTAGTATAAAGGCTAGCGGTTACAATGAGCAGTTCTTC

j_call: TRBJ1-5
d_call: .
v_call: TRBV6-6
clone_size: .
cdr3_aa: CASSGQQNQPQHF
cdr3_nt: TGTGCCAGCAGTGGACAGCAGAATCAGCCCCAGCATTTT

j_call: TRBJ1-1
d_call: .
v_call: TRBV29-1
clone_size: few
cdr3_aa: CSVTPLRNTEAFF
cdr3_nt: TGCAGCGTTACACCTCTAAGGAACACTGAAGCTTTCTTT

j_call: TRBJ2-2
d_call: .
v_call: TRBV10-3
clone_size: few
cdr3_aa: CAIKGGSLIDTGELFF
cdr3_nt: TGTGCCATCAAGGGAGGATCACTAATTGACACCGGGGAGCTGTTTTTT

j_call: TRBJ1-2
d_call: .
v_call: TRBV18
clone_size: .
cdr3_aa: CASSPGAGSYGYTF
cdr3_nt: TGTGCCAGCTCACCGGGGGCAGGGTCCTATGGCTACACCTTC

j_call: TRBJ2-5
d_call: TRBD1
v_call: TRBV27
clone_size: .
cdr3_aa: CASSLWQGAGETQYF
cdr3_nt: TGTGCCAGCAGTTTATGGCAGGGGGCCGGGGAGACCCAGTACTTC

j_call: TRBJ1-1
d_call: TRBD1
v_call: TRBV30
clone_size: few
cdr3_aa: CAWRRGLDTEAFF
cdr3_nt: TGTGCCTGGAGAAGGGGGCTTGACACTGAAGCTTTCTTT

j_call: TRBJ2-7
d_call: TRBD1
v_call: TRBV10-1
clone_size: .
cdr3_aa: CASSESAGGGYEQYF
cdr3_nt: TGCGCCAGCAGTGAGTCGGCAGGGGGTGGGTACGAGCAGTACTTC

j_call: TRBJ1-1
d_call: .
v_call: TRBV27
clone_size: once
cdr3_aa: CASGTRGLAEAFF
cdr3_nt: TGTGCCAGCGGAACAAGGGGGTTGGCTGAAGCTTTCTTT